Listed below are T cell receptor beta chains from one sample, sequenced in a study of T cell repertoires in ileal Crohn's disease. Here immunoSEQ multiplex PCR was the method, and the copy in TCRdb shows in-frame clones only, minus some. The sample includes approximately 11,000 clones, less than 85% of them seen just once. The sequenced material came from ileal tissue. The receptors come from an adult with Crohn's disease. CDR3s include the opening cysteine and the closing phenylalanine or tryptophan. A D gene is named only where the DNA matches it firmly. Clone size is shown for a subset of rows, as once, few, many or a class of expanded clone.

D	J	size	V	CDR3	DNA
-	TRBJ2-1	few	TRBV6-1	CASSEGESNEQFF	TGTGCCAGCAGTGAAGGCGAAAGCAATGAGCAGTTCTTC
-	TRBJ1-1	-	TRBV7-9	CASSLGSVGLRGEAFF	TGTGCCAGCAGCTTAGGGTCGGTAGGGCTAAGGGGTGAAGCTTTCTTT
-	TRBJ2-1	few	TRBV6-5	CASSYRGSSYNEQFF	TGTGCCAGCAGTTACAGGGGGTCTTCCTACAATGAGCAGTTCTTC
-	TRBJ2-3	-	TRBV6-1	CASAGRGPDTQYF	TGTGCCAGCGCGGGCAGGGGCCCAGATACGCAGTATTTT
TRBD1	TRBJ2-7	-	TRBV5-1	CASSLTGQGSEQYF	TGCGCCAGCAGCTTGACGGGACAGGGGAGCGAGCAGTACTTC
TRBD1	TRBJ2-3	few	TRBV6-5	CASSWGDRGVTDTQYF	TGTGCCAGCAGTTGGGGGGACAGGGGGGTCACAGATACGCAGTATTTT
TRBD2	TRBJ2-3	-	TRBV6-4	CASSSSGGSTDTQYF	TGTGCCAGCAGTTCTAGCGGGGGGTCGACAGATACGCAGTATTTT
TRBD1	TRBJ1-3	-	TRBV19	CASSIRTGRDSGNTIYF	TGTGCCAGTAGTATACGGACAGGGAGGGACTCTGGAAACACCATATATTTT
-	TRBJ2-3	-	TRBV11-2	CASSLDKFDTQYF	TGTGCCAGCAGCTTAGATAAATTCGATACGCAGTATTTT
TRBD1	TRBJ1-1	-	TRBV18	CASSPRGTGGLMNTEAFF	TGTGCCAGCTCACCACGGGGGACAGGGGGATTAATGAACACTGAAGCTTTCTTT
-	TRBJ1-5	-	TRBV27	CASSSPTSSRGSTGYRTQPQHF	TGTGCCAGCAGTTCTCCGACCTCTTCAAGGGGGAGTACGGGCTACAGAACCCAGCCCCAGCATTTT
-	TRBJ2-2	-	TRBV5-6	CASSLVQEYGELFF	TGTGCCAGCAGCTTGGTTCAAGAGTACGGGGAGCTGTTTTTT
TRBD1	TRBJ1-5	-	TRBV19	CASTRRQGAENQPQHF	TGTGCCAGTACTCGTCGACAGGGGGCTGAGAATCAGCCCCAGCATTTT
-	TRBJ2-7	few	TRBV15	CATSRAVNSYEQYF	TGTGCCACCAGCAGAGCGGTGAACTCCTACGAGCAGTACTTC
TRBD1	TRBJ1-1	-	TRBV7-9	CASSLAAWGTGGASTEAFF	TGTGCCAGCAGCTTAGCGGCATGGGGGACAGGGGGCGCGAGCACTGAAGCTTTCTTT
TRBD1	TRBJ1-2	-	TRBV9	CASSEVQGGGGYTF	TGTGCCAGCAGCGAAGTACAGGGGGGAGGTGGCTACACCTTC
-	TRBJ1-1	-	TRBV11-2	CASSSPMVGGLIEAFF	TGTGCCAGCAGCTCCCCCATGGTGGGGGGTTTGATTGAAGCTTTCTTT
-	TRBJ2-3	-	TRBV5-1	CASRFLLGSDTQYF	TGCGCCAGCAGGTTTTTATTGGGCTCAGATACGCAGTATTTT
-	TRBJ1-1	few	TRBV5-1	CASSRQVLNTEAFF	TGCGCCAGCAGCCGACAGGTTCTCAACACTGAAGCTTTCTTT
TRBD1	TRBJ1-1	few	TRBV7-9	CASSFKTGVGSNEAFF	TGTGCCAGCAGCTTTAAAACAGGGGTAGGATCCAATGAAGCTTTCTTT
TRBD2	TRBJ2-1	-	TRBV7-2	CASSPFTGFIAGGNEQFF	TGTGCCAGCAGCCCTTTCACAGGGTTTATAGCGGGGGGAAATGAGCAGTTCTTC
TRBD1	TRBJ1-2	-	TRBV5-6	CASSLVGQDYGYTF	TGTGCCAGCAGCTTGGTCGGACAGGACTATGGCTACACCTTC
-	TRBJ1-1	-	TRBV6-5	CASSARWTEAFF	TGTGCCAGCAGTGCCAGGTGGACAGAAGCTTTCTTT
TRBD1	TRBJ1-3	-	TRBV7-8	CASSLGLVGGAGNTIYF	TGTGCCAGCAGCTTAGGATTAGTAGGGGGCGCTGGAAACACCATATATTTT
TRBD2	TRBJ2-3	-	TRBV4-1	CASSQATSGGTDTQYF	TGCGCCAGCAGCCAAGCGACTAGCGGGGGTACAGATACGCAGTATTTT
TRBD1	TRBJ2-1	-	TRBV11-3	CASSLNRGLGNEQFF	TGTGCCAGCAGTTTGAACAGGGGGCTGGGCAATGAGCAGTTCTTC
TRBD1	TRBJ2-3	-	TRBV6-4	CASSEETGGTDTQYF	TGTGCCAGCAGTGAAGAGACAGGGGGCACAGATACGCAGTATTTT
-	TRBJ1-2	-	TRBV6-5	CASSGTGLYGYTF	TGTGCCAGCAGCGGAACAGGGCTCTATGGCTACACCTTC
-	TRBJ1-2	-	TRBV2	CASRGAVDYGYTF	TGTGCCAGCAGGGGGGCGGTGGACTATGGCTACACCTTC
-	TRBJ1-1	-	TRBV7-9	CASSSQGTEAFF	TGTGCCAGCAGCTCGCAGGGAACTGAAGCTTTCTTT
-	TRBJ1-4	-	TRBV5-6	CASSLGFGGGSEKLFF	TGTGCCAGCAGCTTGGGCTTCGGAGGTGGATCTGAAAAACTGTTTTTT
-	TRBJ2-5	-	TRBV30	CAWSGAERETQYF	TGTGCCTGGAGTGGGGCAGAGCGGGAGACCCAGTACTTC
-	TRBJ2-5	-	TRBV7-6	CASSLQETQYF	TGTGCCAGCAGCCTACAAGAGACCCAGTACTTC
-	TRBJ1-6	-	TRBV30	CATAGGPGKNSPLHF	TGTGCCACCGCGGGCGGGCCGGGAAAAAATTCACCCCTCCACTTT
-	TRBJ1-1	-	TRBV6-1	CASTGQLYTEAFF	TGTGCCAGCACCGGACAGTTATACACTGAAGCTTTCTTT
TRBD1	TRBJ1-6	-	TRBV19	CASSTQGQTNSPLHF	TGTGCCAGTAGTACGCAGGGACAGACTAATTCACCCCTCCACTTT
-	TRBJ1-3	-	TRBV2	CASSVPSSGNTIYF	TGTGCCAGCTCCGTCCCGAGCTCTGGAAACACCATATATTTT
TRBD1	TRBJ1-2	few	TRBV6-1	CASSADRGGYTF	TGTGCCAGCAGTGCAGACAGGGGGGGCTACACCTTC
-	TRBJ1-1	-	TRBV6-1	CAIQGNTEAFF	TGTGCCATTCAGGGGAACACTGAAGCTTTCTTT
TRBD1	TRBJ2-2	-	TRBV2	CASSSQGGFNTGELFF	TGTGCCAGCAGTTCACAGGGGGGCTTTAACACCGGGGAGCTGTTTTTT
-	TRBJ1-1	-	TRBV28	CASSFPGMNTEAFF	TGTGCCAGCAGTTTCCCGGGGATGAACACTGAAGCTTTCTTT
-	TRBJ2-7	-	TRBV18	CASSQDRGLYEQYF	TGTGCCAGCTCACAAGATAGGGGCCTCTACGAGCAGTACTTC
-	TRBJ2-1	-	TRBV27	CASSSFNEQFF	TGTGCCAGCAGTTCCTTCAATGAGCAGTTCTTC
TRBD1	TRBJ2-3	-	TRBV27	CASGRGTKPDTQYF	TGTGCCAGCGGCAGGGGGACCAAGCCAGATACGCAGTATTTT
TRBD1	TRBJ2-1	-	TRBV6-1	CASADRLYNEQFF	TGTGCCAGTGCGGACAGGCTCTACAATGAGCAGTTCTTC
TRBD1	TRBJ2-3	-	TRBV15	CATSFLSGTGNTDTQYF	TGTGCCACCAGTTTCCTCTCCGGGACAGGAAACACAGATACGCAGTATTTT
-	TRBJ2-3	-	TRBV2	CASSGPLGSTDTQYF	TGTGCCAGCAGTGGTCCGCTAGGATCCACAGATACGCAGTATTTT
-	TRBJ1-2	-	TRBV6-5	CASSYGEGGPHTF	TGTGCCAGCAGTTACGGAGAGGGAGGCCCCCACACCTTC
-	TRBJ1-2	-	TRBV4-2	CASSQDRTDLYGYTF	TGTGCCAGCAGCCAAGATAGGACAGACCTCTATGGCTACACCTTC
-	TRBJ1-4	-	TRBV25-1	CASSEGRASANEKLFF	TGTGCCAGCAGTGAGGGCAGGGCGTCGGCTAATGAAAAACTGTTTTTT
TRBD1	TRBJ2-3	-	TRBV10-3	CATTQGAGTDTQYF	TGTGCCACCACGCAGGGGGCGGGGACAGATACGCAGTATTTT